The 4 T cell receptor beta chains reported below all come from one sample, sequenced in a study of CD8 T cells in ankylosing spondylitis. TCRdb analysed the 5' RACE reads with MiXCR anew, one entry per CDR3 protein. The sample lists roughly 250,000 distinct CDR3 sequences, about 9.1% occurring once. The specimen sequenced was blood, either unsorted or a sorted T cell fraction (not recorded which). These receptors came from a male donor with ankylosing spondylitis or in good health (not recorded which).

This clonotype was counted many times. The chain couples TRBV27 to TRBJ1-4; D remains ambiguous. The CDR3 consists of 12 residues. Trimming took 8 bases from V and 4 from J, leaving 8 bases between them. Germline V gene lookup returns CDR1 MNHEY and CDR2 SMNVEV (reference sequence). CDR3 loop: CASGGINEKLFF. The CDR3 DNA follows: TGTGCCAGCGGAGGGATTAATGAAAAACTGTTTTTT.

The chain carries TRBV30 and TRBJ2-1; D is undetermined. V lost 0 bases and J 2 bases, leaving 11 bases between the germline ends. This CDR3 comprises 15 residues. The V gene's germline CDR1 is GTSNPN and CDR2 SVGIG (reference sequence). The CDR3 reads CAWSVDLVAYNEQFF. In nucleotides, the CDR3 is TGTGCCTGGAGTGTCGATCTAGTCGCCTACAATGAGCAGTTCTTC.

There are many counts of this clonotype. The chain has TRBV6-1 and TRBJ2-7; D unresolved. The CDR3 runs to 15 residues. CDR1 is MNHNS and CDR2 is SASEGT in the germline V gene. Trimming removed 1 base at V and 0 bases at J, with 10 bases between. In DNA form, the CDR3 reads TGTGCCAGCAGTGAAGAGTTACAGATCTCCTACGAGCAGTACTTC. Translated: CASSEELQISYEQYF.

This clonotype appeared many times. J is TRBJ2-2 and V is TRBV7-2; D remains unclear. Per germline, CDR1 SGHTA and CDR2 FQGNSA. With 0 bases removed from V and 8 bases from J, the gap between germline ends came to 10 bases. The CDR3 is 14 residues long. The CDR3 DNA sequence: TGTGCCAGCAGCTTAGCTGTGTACCGGGGGGAGCTGTTTTTT. Translating it yields CASSLAVYRGELFF.